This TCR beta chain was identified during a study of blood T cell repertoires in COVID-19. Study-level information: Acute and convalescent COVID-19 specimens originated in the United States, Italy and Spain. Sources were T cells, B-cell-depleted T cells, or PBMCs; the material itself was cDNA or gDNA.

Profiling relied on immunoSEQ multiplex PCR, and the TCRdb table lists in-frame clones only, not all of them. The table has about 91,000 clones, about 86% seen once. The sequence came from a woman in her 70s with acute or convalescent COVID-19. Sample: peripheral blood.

Here the CDR3 DNA reads TGTGCCAGCAGCCCAAGGACTGGCTTAAGCACAGATACGCAGTATTTT. Protein: CASSPRTGLSTDTQYF. The genes are TRBV7-9 and TRBJ2-3, with D perhaps matching TRBD2 (5 bases). Germline V lookup: CDR1 SEHNR, CDR2 FQNEAQ (reference sequence). The CDR3 is made up of 16 amino acids. V gave up 5 bases and J gave up 0 bases, with 15 bases separating them.